This T cell receptor beta chain was captured by sequencing in a study of blood T cells in healthy people across ages. Study-wide findings and caveats: The study lacked donor CMV status, which possibly confounded expanded clonotype changes.

The use of a sample-barcoded 5' primer and a J-beta primer mix characterized a second PCR of about 7 to 12 cycles. Using its own MiXCR run on the 5' RACE reads, TCRdb lists one record per CDR3 protein. Of around 750,000 distinct CDR3 sequences listed, about 53% were seen once; the top ten hold about 42%. About this clonotype itself: Its antigen is still unknown. The junction departs from germline at one end; a sequencing error may be responsible.

Germline assignment: CDR1 MNHEY and CDR2 SMNVEV (reference sequence). This CDR3 contains 13 residues. Sequencing was done on a sample of blood. The rearrangement uses TRBV27 and TRBJ1-1; D is unclear. This receptor was taken from a man older than 75 in good health. The DNA for the CDR3 is TGTGCCAGCGGGAGGCCCTTGAACACTAAAGCTTTCTTT. It is translated as CASGRPLNTKAFF.